This T cell receptor (beta chain) was captured by sequencing in a study of T cell responses to AZD1222 COVID-19 vaccine (dated by TCRdb to the early 2020s). About the full investigation: TCR sequencing covered 230 to 250 trial participants: 207 given two doses of AZD1222 and around 25 given two doses of MenACWY control vaccine. Trial participants were enrolled by age into 18-55, 56-69 and 70-plus year subgroups, with 148, 28 and 57 TCR-sequenced participants respectively. The research as a whole found: Conclusions about previously exposed vaccinees are limited because only 6 or 7 AZD1222 recipients were SARS-CoV-2 seropositive at baseline. Nearly half of unique spike-specific TCRs reportedly recognized epitopes outside regions mutated in the B.1.351 and B.1.1.7 variants. Vaccine-associated CD4 TCRs spanned the whole spike protein, with dominant responses in regions 160-218 and 743-854. After two AZD1222 doses, both the breadth and the depth of spike-specific TCRs were significantly higher than at day 0 and than in MenACWY recipients. Most participants were white British and females outnumbered males, and the authors suggested that clonal diversity may have been underestimated. Because no day 14 peak-response samples were available, the repertoires could be characterized only after the peak T cell response. The 56-69-year group was small, and its depth increase did not reach significance, likely because of low power.

Interpreted using the paper, the time point label stands for: baseline before first vaccination. This specimen's treatment or condition label, per the study, means: meningococcal conjugate vaccine given as trial control. Vaccinee samples were obtained from the UK trials COV001 and COV002, which included a single-blind randomized controlled phase 2/3 trial of AZD1222 (ChAdOx1 nCoV-19) in healthy adults. Trial participant PBMC samples were collected at day 0 and day 28 after the second dose for TCRbeta chain sequencing. The CDR3 regions of human TCRbeta chains were analyzed by immunosequencing. Under the source paper's analysis protocol: TCRs in the repertoires were compared against a reference library of SARS-CoV-2-specific TCRs that had been generated with the MIRA antigen-specificity platform. Breadth meant the fraction of unique TCRs that were SARS-CoV-2-associated, whereas depth meant the fraction of total T cells that were SARS-CoV-2-associated. Using the MIRA data, each spike-specific TCR was assigned both to the spike region to which the TCR was reactive and to a CD4 or CD8 class. Log10-transformed breadth and depth values were compared by one-way ANOVA with Sidak's multiple comparisons tests. Here the immuneACCESS table is served through TCRdb, limited to in-frame sequences with V and J called. Missing clones are a known gap in these copies; in checked studies unresolved V genes cover under half, and the rest lacks a known reason. V, J and clone size were drawn from that table, and D and trimming were deduced from the DNA. In all, the sample holds nearly 90,000 clones, and about 90% of those were seen once. The ten biggest clones cover under 13% of the sample.

Trimming removed 0 bases from V and 3 bases from J, leaving 5 bases between the germline ends. CDR1 is given as SQVTM and CDR2 as ANQGSEA, both from the germline V gene. The CDR3 has 13 amino acids, counting the end cysteine and phenylalanine. Of all the DNA, just the CDR3 is kept, 39 bases in frame from base 1. A note on this clone: Its antigen target is currently unknown. No clone much larger than this one lies a single base away; base qualities are absent.

This clonotype was obtained from an adult in good health. The sample consisted of peripheral blood, taken on day 0 of MenACWY control vaccination. This receptor chain uses TRBV29-1 and TRBJ1-4; no D gene call is confident. The DNA sequence follows: TGCAGCGTTGAAGAGGGCCCTAATGAAAAACTGTTTTTT. This encodes CSVEEGPNEKLFF.